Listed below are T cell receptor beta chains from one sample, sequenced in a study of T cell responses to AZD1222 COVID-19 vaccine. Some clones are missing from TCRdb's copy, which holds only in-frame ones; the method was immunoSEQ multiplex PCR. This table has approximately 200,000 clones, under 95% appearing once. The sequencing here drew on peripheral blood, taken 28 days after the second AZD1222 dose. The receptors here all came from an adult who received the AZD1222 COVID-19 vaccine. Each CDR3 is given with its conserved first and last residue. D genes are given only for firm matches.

CDR3: CASAPGGPLTPLHF
J: TRBJ1-6
V: TRBV12-5
length: 14
D: .

CDR3: CASSPGGRQANTEAFF
J: TRBJ1-1
V: TRBV7-9
length: 16
D: TRBD1

CDR3: CASSFTGKNTEAFF
J: TRBJ1-1
V: TRBV7-8
length: 14
D: .

CDR3: CASSPRWGSRPTDTQYF
J: TRBJ2-3
V: TRBV28
length: 17
D: .

CDR3: CASSYSSGGAGNEQFF
J: TRBJ2-1
V: TRBV6-5
length: 16
D: TRBD2

CDR3: CASSPVGGTNTEAFF
J: TRBJ1-1
V: TRBV18
length: 15
D: .

CDR3: CASSQIAGTGLNEQFF
J: TRBJ2-1
V: TRBV4-1
length: 16
D: TRBD1

CDR3: CASSRPGGAYPDNEQFF
J: TRBJ2-1
V: TRBV7-2
length: 17
D: TRBD2

CDR3: CASKAPGYTGELFF
J: TRBJ2-2
V: TRBV19
length: 14
D: .

CDR3: CASSYGETQYF
J: TRBJ2-5
V: TRBV6-2/TRBV6-3
length: 11
D: .

CDR3: CASSPPTAGANVLTF
J: TRBJ2-6
V: TRBV14
length: 15
D: .

CDR3: CASSYQKRGTGELFF
J: TRBJ2-2
V: TRBV11-2
length: 15
D: TRBD2

CDR3: CASSPGLAQETQYF
J: TRBJ2-5
V: TRBV5-4
length: 14
D: TRBD2

CDR3: CASRRTGANYGYTF
J: TRBJ1-2
V: TRBV28
length: 14
D: .

CDR3: CSADGRTEAFF
J: TRBJ1-1
V: TRBV20-1
length: 11
D: .

CDR3: CASSSTRGSNTEAFF
J: TRBJ1-1
V: TRBV7-9
length: 15
D: .

CDR3: CASSLDRGTDTQYF
J: TRBJ2-3
V: TRBV5-1
length: 14
D: TRBD1

CDR3: CASHSASGANVLTF
J: TRBJ2-6
V: TRBV6-5
length: 14
D: .

CDR3: CASSYEVRGVRETQYF
J: TRBJ2-5
V: TRBV6-2/TRBV6-3
length: 16
D: .

CDR3: CASSLESVYEQYF
J: TRBJ2-7
V: TRBV5-1
length: 13
D: .

CDR3: CSVEDPPLGGEKLFF
J: TRBJ1-4
V: TRBV29-1
length: 15
D: .

CDR3: CAISESGSDQPQHF
J: TRBJ1-5
V: TRBV10-3
length: 14
D: .

CDR3: CAWSQTARDSYEQYF
J: TRBJ2-7
V: TRBV30
length: 15
D: TRBD1

CDR3: CASKDPSAFLNNEQFF
J: TRBJ2-1
V: TRBV5-4
length: 16
D: .

CDR3: CASSLYTLNGYTF
J: TRBJ1-2
V: TRBV7-9
length: 13
D: .

CDR3: CASSPADGGGLGEQYF
J: TRBJ2-7
V: TRBV28
length: 16
D: TRBD2

CDR3: CASSEGTGKTQYF
J: TRBJ2-5
V: TRBV6-1
length: 13
D: TRBD1

CDR3: CASSTTGGSYNEQFF
J: TRBJ2-1
V: TRBV27
length: 15
D: TRBD1

CDR3: CASSFSSGDRANSYNSPLHF
J: TRBJ1-6
V: TRBV9
length: 20
D: TRBD1

CDR3: CASSSYTDTQYF
J: TRBJ2-3
V: TRBV6-5
length: 12
D: .

CDR3: CASSWTGGLEAFF
J: TRBJ1-1
V: TRBV5-1
length: 13
D: TRBD1

CDR3: CASRRGSLDTGEQFF
J: TRBJ2-1
V: TRBV4-2
length: 15
D: .

CDR3: CASSVREGGNTGELFF
J: TRBJ2-2
V: TRBV9
length: 16
D: .

CDR3: CASSGGSGPNTEAFF
J: TRBJ1-1
V: TRBV19
length: 15
D: TRBD1

CDR3: CASKRRISTDTQYF
J: TRBJ2-3
V: TRBV6-5
length: 14
D: .

CDR3: CASSQHENTEAFF
J: TRBJ1-1
V: TRBV3-1/TRBV3-2
length: 13
D: .

CDR3: CASSSRQGGDEQYF
J: TRBJ2-7
V: TRBV9
length: 14
D: .

CDR3: CASSMRGNTIYF
J: TRBJ1-3
V: TRBV19
length: 12
D: .

CDR3: CASSLGEYYGYTF
J: TRBJ1-2
V: TRBV12-3/TRBV12-4
length: 13
D: .

CDR3: CASSLEGNTEAFF
J: TRBJ1-1
V: TRBV7-2
length: 13
D: .

CDR3: CSVDQGDYGYTF
J: TRBJ1-2
V: TRBV29-1
length: 12
D: TRBD1

CDR3: CASSALGRIPSTDTQYF
J: TRBJ2-3
V: TRBV2
length: 17
D: .

CDR3: CASSGGYNEQFF
J: TRBJ2-1
V: TRBV10-1
length: 12
D: .

CDR3: CASSLQGNNSPLHF
J: TRBJ1-6
V: TRBV5-1
length: 14
D: .

CDR3: CASSQDPVGRRQLFF
J: TRBJ1-4
V: TRBV4-1
length: 15
D: .